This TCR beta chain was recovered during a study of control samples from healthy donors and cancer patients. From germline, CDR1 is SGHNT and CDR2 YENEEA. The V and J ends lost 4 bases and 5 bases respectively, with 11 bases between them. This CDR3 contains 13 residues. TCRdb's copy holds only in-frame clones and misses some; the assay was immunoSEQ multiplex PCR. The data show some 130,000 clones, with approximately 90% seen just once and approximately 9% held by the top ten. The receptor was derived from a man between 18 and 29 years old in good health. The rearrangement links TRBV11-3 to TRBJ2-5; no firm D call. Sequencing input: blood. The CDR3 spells CASSSGLEETQYF. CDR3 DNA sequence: TGTGCCAGCAGCTCTGGGCTGGAGGAGACCCAGTACTTC.